This TCR beta chain was documented in a study of OX40 agonist ivuxolimab in advanced cancers. Across the study: Patients enrolled in dose escalation were diagnosed with hepatocellular carcinoma, melanoma, renal cell or head and neck cancer.

Details on this clone: The antigen remains unidentified.

Study-wide points: By week 6 at 0.1 to 3.0 mg/kg, blood CD4+ and CD8+ T cells had expanded clonally.

This table comes from immunoSEQ multiplex PCR, and its TCRdb copy is limited to in-frame clones, with some not included. The sample holds approximately 68,000 clones, approximately 81% seen once. Sequencing used CD4+ or CD8+ T cells sorted from blood, obtained in a trial of the OX40 agonist ivuxolimab. The TCR was taken from an adult with an advanced solid tumor such as melanoma, head and neck, liver or kidney cancer.

CDR3 sequence reads: CASSDTTTNEKLFF. The CDR3 DNA reads TGTGCCAGCAGCGATACAACAACTAATGAAAAACTGTTTTTT. This chain links TRBV9 with TRBJ1-4; D unclear. CDR3 length equals 14 residues. V was trimmed by 3 bases and J by 0 bases, leaving 6 bases between them. Germline CDR1 SGDLS, CDR2 YYNGEE. Supplemented by reference TRBV9 and TRBJ1-4, the full variable domain reads DSGVTQTPKHLITATGQRVTLRCSPRSGDLSVYWYQQSLDQGLQFLIQYYNGEERAKGNILERFSAQQFPDLHSELNLSSLELGDSALYFCASSDTTTNEKLFFGSGTQLSVL.